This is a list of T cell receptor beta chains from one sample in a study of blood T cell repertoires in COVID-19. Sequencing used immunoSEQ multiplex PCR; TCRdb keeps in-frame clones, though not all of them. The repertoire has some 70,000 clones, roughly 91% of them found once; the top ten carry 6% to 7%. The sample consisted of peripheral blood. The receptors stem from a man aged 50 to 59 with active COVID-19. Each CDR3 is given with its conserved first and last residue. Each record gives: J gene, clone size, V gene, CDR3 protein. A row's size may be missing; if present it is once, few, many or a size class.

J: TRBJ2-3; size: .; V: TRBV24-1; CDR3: CATSDDGGRGSPDTQYF
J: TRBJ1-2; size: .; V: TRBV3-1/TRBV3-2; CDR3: CASRRQGENYGYTF
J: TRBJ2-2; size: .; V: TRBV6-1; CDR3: CASSEETSGGEAGELFF
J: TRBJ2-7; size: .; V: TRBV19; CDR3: CASSIGTGTYEQYF
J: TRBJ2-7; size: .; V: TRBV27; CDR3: CASSSAGTARYEQYF
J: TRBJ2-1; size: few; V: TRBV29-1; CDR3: CSVEGGTARVNEQFF
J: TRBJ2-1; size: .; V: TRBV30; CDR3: CASCSGSYNEQFF
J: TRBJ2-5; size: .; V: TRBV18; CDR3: CASSPRQGAKETQYF
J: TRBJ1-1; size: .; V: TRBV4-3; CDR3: CASSRDRVSTEAFF
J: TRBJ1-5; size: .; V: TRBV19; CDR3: CASSPRGGTPQPQHF
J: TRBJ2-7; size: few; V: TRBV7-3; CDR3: CASSLTFAGVRYF
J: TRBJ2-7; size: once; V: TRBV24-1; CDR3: CATSDPLRGWEQYF
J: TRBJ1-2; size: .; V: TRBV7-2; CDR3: CASSLSRGHYGYTF
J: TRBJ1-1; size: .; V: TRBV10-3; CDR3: CAISEPDRGTEAFF
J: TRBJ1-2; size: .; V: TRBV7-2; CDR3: CASSVSGGDNYGYTF
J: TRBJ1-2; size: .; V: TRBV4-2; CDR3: CASSPENVEGYGYTF
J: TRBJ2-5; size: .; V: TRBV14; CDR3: CASSRQVQETQYF
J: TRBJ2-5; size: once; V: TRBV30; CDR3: CAGRGTAQETQYF
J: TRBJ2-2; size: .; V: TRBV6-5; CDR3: CASSPQGAGELFF
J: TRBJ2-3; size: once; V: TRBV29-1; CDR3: CSVVASGGTTDTQYF